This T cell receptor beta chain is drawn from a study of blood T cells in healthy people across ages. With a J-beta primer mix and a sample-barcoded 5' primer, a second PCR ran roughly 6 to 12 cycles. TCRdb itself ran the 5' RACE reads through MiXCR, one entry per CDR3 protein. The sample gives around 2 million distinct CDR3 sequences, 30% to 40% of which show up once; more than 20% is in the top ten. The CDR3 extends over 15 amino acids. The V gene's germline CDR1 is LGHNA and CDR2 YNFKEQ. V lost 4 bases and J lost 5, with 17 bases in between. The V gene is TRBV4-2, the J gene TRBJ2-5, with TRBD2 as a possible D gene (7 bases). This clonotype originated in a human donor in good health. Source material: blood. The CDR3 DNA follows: TGTGCCAGCAGCCCCACGCTAGGGGGGGGTGAGACCCAGTACTTC. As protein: CASSPTLGGGETQYF.